The 26 T cell receptor beta chains given below trace back to one sample, sequenced in a study of lymphopenia after photon versus proton radiotherapy. Using immunoSEQ multiplex PCR, the repertoire was profiled, and TCRdb retains in-frame clones only, with some absent. The sample gives about 39,000 clones, about 93% of which show up once; over 12% is in the top ten. This sample comprised peripheral blood, obtained from a patient treated with photon-based radiotherapy. The receptors come from a man between 60 and 75 years old with cholangiocarcinoma.

CDR3 residues: CASSLRTGTLSETQYF. The CDR3 DNA is TGTGCCAGCAGCTTAAGAACCGGGACTTTAAGCGAGACCCAGTACTTC. The V and J genes are TRBV11-3 and TRBJ2-5; possibly TRBD2 for D (6 bases). The germline V gene encodes CDR1 SGHNT and CDR2 YENEEA. V lost 2 bases and J lost 5, with 18 bases in between. The CDR3 has 16 residues. The whole variable domain, filled in from reference TRBV11-3 and TRBJ2-5, reads EAGVVQSPRYKIIEKKQPVAFWCNPISGHNTLYWYLQNLGQGPELLIRYENEEAVDDSQLPKDRFSAERLKGVDSTLKIQPAELGDSAVYLCASSLRTGTLSETQYFGPGTRLLVL.

This chain joins TRBV16 and TRBJ1-5; possibly TRBD1 for D (6 bases). CDR3 length: 17 amino acids. The germline CDR1 and CDR2 sequences are KGHSY and FQNENV. The ends were cut back, 6 bases at V and 1 base at J, with 19 bases in the middle. Written as DNA, the CDR3 is TGTGCCAGCAGTCGAAGATCCGGGACATACAGCAATCAGCCCCAGCATTTT. As protein: CASSRRSGTYSNQPQHF.

This chain uses TRBV9 with TRBJ1-5; 7 bases are shared with TRBD1. Looked up from germline, CDR1 is SGDLS and CDR2 is YYNGEE. There are 14 residues in the CDR3. V was clipped by 0 bases and J by 7 bases; unmatched bases: 4. This CDR3 is CASSVGQGGQPQHF. The DNA for the CDR3 is TGTGCCAGCAGCGTAGGTCAGGGGGGACAGCCCCAGCATTTT.

About this clone: This sample includes further DNA sequences coding for the same CDR3. The V call is TRBV5-4, the J call TRBJ2-5, with TRBD2 identical over 7 bases. V lost 4 bases to trimming and J lost 5 bases; unmatched junction nucleotides: 11. The germline V gene has CDR1 SGHNT and CDR2 YYREEE (reference sequence). The CDR3 is 15 residues long. In DNA, the CDR3 is TGTGCCAGCAGCCCAGGACTAGGTGGGGCGGAGACCCAGTACTTC. It specifies CASSPGLGGAETQYF.

The chain links TRBV6-5 to TRBJ1-5; D gene unclear. V was clipped by 5 bases and J by 0 bases, with 11 bases between them. The germline gives CDR1 MNHEY, CDR2 SVGAGI. CDR3 length: 15 amino acids. The DNA of the CDR3 is TGTGCCAGCAGTCTAGACACTAATAGCAATCAGCCCCAGCATTTT. This encodes CASSLDTNSNQPQHF.

In this sample, this clone turned up once. V usage is TRBV6-5 and J usage is TRBJ1-2; 11 bases are a match to TRBD1. Per the germline V gene, CDR1 is MNHEY and CDR2 is SVGAGI. Losses at the gene ends were 5 bases for V and 5 bases for J; bases not matched to a gene: 1. CDR3 size: 13 residues. The CDR3 DNA is TGTGCCAGCAGTGGGACAGGGGGATATGGCTACACCTTC. Translation gives CASSGTGGYGYTF.

This rearrangement joins TRBV5-1 to TRBJ2-5; D unclear. Trimming removed 0 bases at V and 1 base at J, with 4 bases between. Germline lookup yields CDR1 SGHRS and CDR2 YFSETQ. CDR3 length: 13 amino acids. This chain's CDR3 is CASSLAVQETQYF. CDR3 in DNA: TGCGCCAGCAGCTTGGCGGTCCAAGAGACCCAGTACTTC. The full variable domain, in which reference TRBV5-1 and TRBJ2-5 provide the parts outside the CDR3, is KAGVTQTPRYLIKTRGQQVTLSCSPISGHRSVSWYQQTPGQGLQFLFEYFSETQRNKGNFPGRFSGRQFSNSRSEMNVSTLELGDSALYLCASSLAVQETQYFGPGTRLLVL.

The CDR3 protein is CAISGRTGYNGTDTQYF. CDR3 nucleotide sequence: TGTGCCATCAGTGGGCGGACAGGGTATAATGGGACAGATACGCAGTATTTT. V gene TRBV10-3 combines with J gene TRBJ2-3; 8 bases are a match to TRBD1. With 4 bases clipped from V and 3 bases from J, the junction kept 12 bases outside the gene matches. Germline loops: CDR1 ENHRY, CDR2 SYGVKD. The CDR3 extends over 17 amino acids.

V is TRBV13 and J is TRBJ1-1; D uncertain. The germline V gene encodes CDR1 PRHDT and CDR2 FYEKMQ (reference sequence). This CDR3 spans 14 amino acids. The V end lost 3 bases, the J end lost 3 bases, and 11 bases lay between the germline ends. The CDR3 reads CASSFQAMDTEAFF. CDR3 DNA: TGTGCCAGCAGCTTTCAAGCGATGGACACTGAAGCTTTCTTT.

The genes are TRBV5-5 and TRBJ2-3; 8 nucleotides match TRBD1. The CDR3 is 14 amino acids. Germline values: CDR1 SGHKS, CDR2 YYEKEE (reference sequence). V was clipped by 0 bases and J by 3 bases; unmatched bases: 0. The CDR3 coding sequence is TGTGCCAGCAGCTTGGACAGGGGGACAGATACGCAGTATTTT. Translating gives CASSLDRGTDTQYF. Looking up the rest from reference TRBV5-5 and TRBJ2-3 gives the full variable domain: DAGVTQSPTHLIKTRGQQVTLRCSPISGHKSVSWYQQVLGQGPQFIFQYYEKEERGRGNFPDRFSARQFPNYSSELNVNALLLGDSALYLCASSLDRGTDTQYFGPGTRLTVL.

To note about this clone: The same CDR3 also results from other DNA sequences found in this sample. The chain employs TRBV28 and TRBJ1-5; D ambiguous. CDR3 length equals 14 residues. Germline assignment: CDR1 MDHEN and CDR2 SYDVKM. V was trimmed by 3 bases and J by 1 base, leaving 7 bases between them. CDR3 sequence: CASSFGRSNQPQHF. CDR3 DNA sequence: TGTGCCAGCAGTTTTGGGAGGAGCAATCAGCCCCAGCATTTT.

This clone showed up just once. CDR3 in amino acids: CASSLAPLVDEQFF. The CDR3 coding sequence is TGTGCCAGCAGCTTAGCCCCTTTGGTAGATGAGCAGTTCTTC. The chain couples TRBV7-9 to TRBJ2-1; D not resolved. With 0 bases removed from V and 8 bases from J, the gap between germline ends came to 11 bases. The CDR3 spans 14 residues. CDR1 and CDR2 (germline): SEHNR, FQNEAQ (reference sequence). The whole variable domain, remainder taken from reference TRBV7-9 and TRBJ2-1, is DTGVSQNPRHKITKRGQNVTFRCDPISEHNRLYWYRQTLGQGPEFLTYFQNEAQLEKSRLLSDRFSAERPKGSFSTLEIQRTEQGDSAMYLCASSLAPLVDEQFFGPGTRLTVL.

For the CDR3, the DNA is TGTGCCAGCAGCGTAGTAAGGGATGGAGATACGCAGTATTTT. Translation: CASSVVRDGDTQYF. The V gene is TRBV9, the J gene TRBJ2-3; D is undetermined. The CDR3 consists of 14 residues. CDR1 is SGDLS, CDR2 YYNGEE, per germline. V was cut by 0 bases and J by 5 bases, with 10 bases left in between.

The rearrangement joins TRBV10-2 to TRBJ2-7, with 7 bases aligning to TRBD2. CDR1 is WSHSY and CDR2 is SAAADI in the germline V gene. The V gene end was trimmed by 8 bases and the J gene end by 6 bases; junction bases not matched to a gene: 13. The CDR3 loop spans 14 amino acids. CDR3 in amino acids: CASWTTSSSLEQYF. The CDR3 DNA reads as TGCGCCAGCTGGACGACTAGCAGCAGTCTCGAGCAGTACTTC.

In this sample, this clone turned up a few times. The chain employs TRBV27 and TRBJ1-2, with TRBD1 identical over 7 bases. The CDR3 loop spans 13 amino acids. J lost 8 bases, V lost 5 bases, and 8 bases had no gene match. Germline loops: CDR1 MNHEY, CDR2 SMNVEV (reference sequence). CDR3 coding DNA: TGTGCCAGCAGTCTGGACAGGTTGGGGGGCTACACCTTC. This encodes CASSLDRLGGYTF.

For the CDR3, the DNA is TGTGCCAGCAGTCAGGATAGCGGCTACACCGGGGAGCTGTTTTTT. Its protein is CASSQDSGYTGELFF. The genes are TRBV2 and TRBJ2-2; a possible D gene is TRBD2 (6 bases). Trimming took 5 bases from V and 3 from J, leaving 13 bases between them. Germline CDR1 reads SNHLY; CDR2 reads FYNNEI. The CDR3 length is 15 residues. The full variable domain, in which reference TRBV2 and TRBJ2-2 provide the parts outside the CDR3, is EPEVTQTPSHQVTQMGQEVILRCVPISNHLYFYWYRQILGQKVEFLVSFYNNEISEKSEIFDDQFSVERPDGSNFTLKIRSTKLEDSAMYFCASSQDSGYTGELFFGEGSRLTVL.

V is TRBV2 and J is TRBJ1-4; D unclear. Trimming stripped 7 bases from V and 7 bases from J, with 19 bases between. The germline CDR1 and CDR2 sequences are SNHLY and FYNNEI. This CDR3 has 15 residues. The CDR3 region has the DNA TGTGCCAGCACCCCCTTGGGAGGTACTCCTGAAAAACTGTTTTTT. Protein sequence: CASTPLGGTPEKLFF.

The rearrangement links TRBV11-2 to TRBJ2-7, with 7 bases fitting TRBD2. The CDR3 totals 16 residues. The germline CDR1 and CDR2 sequences are SGHAT and FQNNGV. Trimming cost V 4 bases and J 1 base; bases outside gene matches: 10. The CDR3 here is CASSSSGAGVSYEQYF. The CDR3 region has the DNA TGTGCCAGCAGCTCGTCTGGGGCGGGAGTATCCTACGAGCAGTACTTC.

The J gene is TRBJ1-1, the V gene TRBV7-2, with TRBD1 identical over 9 bases. The CDR3 length is 17 residues. Germline values: CDR1 SGHTA, CDR2 FQGNSA. The trim removed 5 bases at V and 1 base at J, leaving 11 bases unmatched. CDR3 nucleotides: TGTGCCAGCAGCGGGGACAGGGAAATATATGGGAACACTGAAGCTTTCTTT. It is translated as CASSGDREIYGNTEAFF.

The chain links TRBV15 to TRBJ1-4; tentative D call: TRBD1 (5 bases). There are 15 residues in the CDR3. Germline CDR1 is LNHNV and CDR2 is YYDKDF (reference sequence). The germline V and J ends were trimmed by 5 bases and 3 bases, with 13 bases remaining between them. Here the CDR3 reads CATSGAGRSNEKLFF. As DNA, the CDR3 is TGTGCCACCAGCGGAGCGGGACGTTCTAATGAAAAACTGTTTTTT. Drawing the rest from reference TRBV15 and TRBJ1-4, the complete variable domain is DAMVIQNPRYQVTQFGKPVTLSCSQTLNHNVMYWYQQKSSQAPKLLFHYYDKDFNNEADTPDNFQSRRPNTSFCFLDIRSPGLGDTAMYLCATSGAGRSNEKLFFGSGTQLSVL.

The rearrangement links TRBV7-3 to TRBJ2-1, with TRBD2 as a possible D gene (6 bases). The CDR3 totals 13 residues. V lost 1 base and J 8 bases, leaving 9 bases between the germline ends. Germline V gene data show CDR1 as SGHTA and CDR2 as FQGTGA. DNA for the CDR3: TGTGCCAGCAGCTTAATTCCGGGGGATGAGCAGTTCTTC. Encoded protein: CASSLIPGDEQFF.

This rearrangement joins TRBV5-1 to TRBJ2-7; maybe TRBD1 (6 bases). The CDR3 is 15 amino acids. The V end was cut by 0 bases, the J end by 0 bases, with 10 bases between. CDR1 SGHRS and CDR2 YFSETQ come from the germline V gene. CDR3 amino acids: CASSLAQGYSYEQYF. The CDR3 DNA is TGCGCCAGCAGCTTGGCTCAGGGGTACTCCTACGAGCAGTACTTC.

The CDR3: CASSLDERTGSTDTQYF. CDR3 nucleotide sequence: TGCGCCAGCAGCTTGGACGAACGGACGGGGAGCACAGATACGCAGTATTTT. This chain links TRBV5-1 with TRBJ2-3; the D gene is possibly TRBD2 (5 bases). Trimming left V 0 bases short and J 0 bases short, with 14 bases between. Germline lookup yields CDR1 SGHRS and CDR2 YFSETQ. The CDR3 length is 17 residues.

V is TRBV6-1 and J is TRBJ2-6; TRBD1 aligns across 10 bases. CDR1 and CDR2 (germline): MNHNS, SASEGT. Losses at the gene ends were 4 bases for V and 4 bases for J; bases not matched to a gene: 16. This CDR3 is 20 amino acids long. Here the CDR3 reads CASSVPGQGTYLRGANVLTF. The CDR3 DNA reads as TGTGCCAGCAGTGTACCGGGACAGGGGACCTACCTGCGGGGGGCCAACGTCCTGACTTTC.

The rearrangement links TRBV28 to TRBJ1-1, with a possible D match to TRBD1 (5 bases). In germline, CDR1 is MDHEN, CDR2 SYDVKM. V was trimmed by 6 bases and J by 1 base, leaving 15 bases between them. CDR3 length: 15 amino acids. The CDR3 loop is CASSTRGQGNTEAFF. CDR3 coding DNA: TGTGCCAGCAGCACACGCGGGCAGGGGAACACTGAAGCTTTCTTT.

The chain is built from TRBV18 and TRBJ2-5, with 7 bases fitting TRBD1. The J call may be wrong; the DNA end is better matched by TRBJ2-7. The CDR3 extends over 14 amino acids. Germline V gene sequence: CDR1 KGHSH, CDR2 LQKENI. The CDR3 region is CASSPPDRAGEQYF. For the CDR3, the DNA is TGTGCCAGCTCACCCCCCGACAGGGCTGGCGAGCAGTACTTC.